This TCR beta chain is from a study of CD8+ T cells in alopecia areata. This clone was seen a few times. Its antigen is still unknown. Sorting of CD4+ and CD8+ T cells was performed on PBMCs. The CDR3 covers 13 residues. V lost 3 bases and J lost 8, with 12 bases in between. Germline values: CDR1 SGHRS, CDR2 YFSETQ. cDNA serving as the sequencing template came from extracted, reverse transcribed RNA. Profiled with immunoSEQ multiplex PCR; TCRdb holds only in-frame clones, not every one. This table has approximately 150,000 clones, 55% appearing once. Study-wide points: Sequence data from scalp samples additionally include resident alphabeta T cells of normal skin. Mice showed TCR sharing more clearly than patients did, possibly owing to HLA. Lesional scalp, notably in alopecia totalis/universalis, had clonality above that of normal scalp.

The sequence was collected from a human donor in good health. The rearrangement links TRBV5-1 to TRBJ2-4; D may be TRBD1 (6 bases). The sample comprised CD4+ T cells sorted from blood. The CDR3 DNA sequence: TGCGCCAGCAGCTCGGACAGAGGGGACATTCAGTACTTC. Residues: CASSSDRGDIQYF.